This T cell receptor beta chain was sequenced during a study of shared clonotypes between healthy human individuals. Study-wide context: Each donor's CD4 naive and CD4 memory cells filled three plates apiece, CD8 naive two, and CD8 memory one.

The assay was immunoSEQ multiplex PCR, and TCRdb's table has in-frame clones only and misses some. This table has about 380,000 clones, 90% to 98% appearing once. Study-level results: Naive subsets generally exceeded memory subsets in estimated richness. Generation probability values for non-shared clonotypes were lower than those for clonotypes shared by all four donors.

Germline CDR1 reads DFQATT; CDR2 reads SNEGSKA (reference sequence). The CDR3 extends over 11 amino acids. V was clipped by 6 bases and J by 1 base, with 7 bases between them. With respect to this clone: Its antigen is not known.

The sequence came from a man aged 25 to 40 in good health. Specimen: memory CD8+ T cells sorted from blood. The subset denotes: CD45RO+ cells pooled with CCR7-negative TemRA cells. The chain recombines TRBV20-1 with TRBJ2-7, with D unresolved. The CDR3 bases are TGCAGTGCGGTTCTATCCTACGAGCAGTACTTC. It encodes CSAVLSYEQYF.